A single sample gave rise to the 17 T cell receptor beta chains below, sequenced in a study of human T cells and chemical hapten exposure. The time point denotes: patch test 3, about 24 weeks after DPC sensitization. Sample treatment: therapeutic diphenylcyclopropenone sensitization with weekly scalp DPC. TCRdb re-derived calls from the RACE reads in MiXCR, one entry per CDR3 protein. The data contain roughly 90,000 distinct CDR3 sequences, approximately 10% of them singletons. This specimen was whole blood, taken in connection with sensitization to the hapten diphenylcyclopropenone (DPC). The source of these receptors is a woman in her 30s with alopecia areata. Some clones in this sample may be carry-over from other donors' samples.

Details on this clonotype: It may be a read error: a sequence one base away is much more abundant. V gene TRBV6-6 combines with J gene TRBJ2-3; no clear D. This CDR3 has 16 residues. In germline, CDR1 is MNHNY, CDR2 SVGAGI (reference sequence). V lost 2 bases, J lost 2 bases, and 14 bases lay in between. In nucleotides, the CDR3 is TGTGCCAGCAGTTACCCGGGCACCAGCCCCACAGATACGCAGTATTTT. This translates into CASSYPGTSPTDTQYF.

The sample holds a few counts of this clonotype. The chain carries TRBV28 and TRBJ2-5; D possibly uses TRBD1 or TRBD2 (5 bases each). The CDR3 has 15 residues. Deletions cut 5 bases from V and 6 bases from J, with 19 bases between. Germline CDR1 is MDHEN and CDR2 is SYDVKM. The CDR3 region has the DNA TGTGCCAGCAGTCTCCGGGACCGATCAGGACAGACCCAGTACTTC. Protein product: CASSLRDRSGQTQYF.

This clonotype showed up just a few times. One junction end disagrees with the germline gene, perhaps due to a read error. The rearrangement joins TRBV6-2 or TRBV6-3 to TRBJ2-1; 7 bases match TRBD2. Germline assignment: CDR1 MNHEY and CDR2 SVGEGT. CDR3 length: 12 amino acids. CDR3 bases: TGTGCCAGCAGTTTCGGGGGGAATGGGCAGTTCTTC. Its protein product is CASSFGGNGQFF.

The gene calls are TRBV29-1 and TRBJ2-2, with 9 bases matching TRBD2. This CDR3 contains 13 residues. CDR1 and CDR2 from the germline V gene are SQVTM and ANQGSEA. The V segment lost 7 bases and the J segment 6 bases; nucleotides outside the gene matches: 6. CDR3 sequence: CSAAGGAPGELFF. The CDR3 bases are TGCAGCGCCGCGGGGGGGGCCCCCGGGGAGCTGTTTTTT.

V usage is TRBV28 and J usage is TRBJ2-7; 9 bases map to TRBD1. Germline CDR1 is MDHEN and CDR2 is SYDVKM. V shed 9 bases and J 6 bases; nucleotides not matched to a gene: 6. CDR3 length: 12 residues. The CDR3: CASGTGFGEQYV. The CDR3 DNA is TGTGCCAGTGGGACAGGGTTCGGCGAGCAGTACGTC.

V and J are TRBV5-1 and TRBJ1-1; the D gene is possibly TRBD1 (5 bases). Trimming stripped 9 bases from V and 1 base from J, with 10 bases between. The CDR3 spans 12 residues. Germline V gene lookup returns CDR1 SGHRS and CDR2 YFSETQ. CDR3 DNA: TGCGCCACCAGGGAGGGGAACACTGAAGCTTTCTTT. Its translation: CATREGNTEAFF.

This chain links TRBV6-6 with TRBJ2-2; TRBD1 matches 8 bases. V shed 0 bases and J 4 bases; nucleotides not matched to a gene: 4. The germline gives CDR1 MNHNY, CDR2 SVGAGI (reference sequence). This CDR3 contains 16 residues. The CDR3 loop reads CASSYSTGAVTGELFF. In nucleotides, the CDR3 is TGTGCCAGCAGTTACTCGACAGGGGCGGTCACCGGGGAGCTGTTTTTT.

This clonotype was detected ten times or more. V gene TRBV7-7 combines with J gene TRBJ2-5; TRBD2 aligns across 9 bases. With V trimmed by 5 bases and J by 5 bases, 6 bases remained unmatched. This CDR3 has 14 amino acids. Germline CDR1 and CDR2: SSHAT and FNYEAQ (reference sequence). The DNA for the CDR3 is TGTGCCAGCAGCCCTAGCGGGGAGGGGGAGACCCAGTACTTC. It specifies CASSPSGEGETQYF.

The chain is built from TRBV28 and TRBJ1-2; 7 bases line up with TRBD1. There are 13 residues in the CDR3. CDR1 MDHEN and CDR2 SYDVKM come from the germline V gene. The V segment lost 11 bases and the J segment 1 base; nucleotides outside the gene matches: 7. The DNA of the CDR3 is TGTGCCGCAGTACAGGGGAATAACTATGGCTACACCTTC. Protein: CAAVQGNNYGYTF.

There are many counts of this clonotype. The J gene is TRBJ1-2, the V gene TRBV20-1; a possible D gene is TRBD1 (5 bases). Germline V CDR1 and CDR2: DFQATT, SNEGSKA (reference sequence). CDR3 size: 13 residues. Trimming pared 0 bases from V and 8 bases from J, leaving 13 bases between. The CDR3 protein is CSARDGGRRGYTF. DNA of the CDR3: TGCAGTGCTAGAGATGGGGGGAGAAGAGGCTACACCTTC.

This chain links TRBV28 with TRBJ2-5; 10 nucleotides match TRBD2. Germline V gene sequence: CDR1 MDHEN, CDR2 SYDVKM. With V trimmed by 6 bases and J by 2 bases, 9 bases remained unmatched. The CDR3 contains 16 residues. Written as DNA, the CDR3 is TGTGCCAGCAGCCCCCTACTAGCGGGGCGACAAGAGACCCAGTACTTC. Amino acids: CASSPLLAGRQETQYF.

This clonotype was observed many times. The V and J genes are TRBV11-2 and TRBJ1-3, with 7 bases lining up with TRBD1. The CDR3 runs 13 residues. V shed 5 bases, J shed 7 bases, and the junction held 5 bases outside the gene matches. Looked up from germline, CDR1 is SGHAT and CDR2 is FQNNGV. The CDR3 sequence: CASSAQQGNTIYF. The CDR3 region has the DNA TGTGCCAGCAGCGCGCAACAGGGGAACACCATATATTTT.

This clonotype was counted ten times or more. This rearrangement joins TRBV6-1 to TRBJ1-5; tentatively, D is TRBD1 (6 bases). This CDR3 is built from 13 residues. Germline V gene lookup returns CDR1 MNHNS and CDR2 SASEGT. V gave up 4 bases and J gave up 2 bases, with 6 bases separating them. The CDR3: CASSGTGNQPQHF. CDR3 sequence (DNA): TGTGCCAGCAGTGGGACAGGCAATCAGCCCCAGCATTTT.

This clonotype has at least ten counts. The chain is built from TRBV7-2 and TRBJ2-7; perhaps TRBD2 as D (5 bases). This CDR3 region has 17 residues. Trimming removed 5 bases at V and 0 bases at J, with 20 bases between. Germline V gives CDR1 SGHTA, CDR2 FQGNSA. The CDR3 here is CASSPRRRLGSSYEQYF. In DNA form, the CDR3 reads TGTGCCAGCAGCCCCCGCCGCCGCCTGGGGAGCTCCTACGAGCAGTACTTC.

At least ten counts were recorded for this clonotype. The chain links TRBV7-2 to TRBJ2-7, with D uncertain. V was trimmed by 5 bases and J by 4 bases, leaving 12 bases between them. Germline loops: CDR1 SGHTA, CDR2 FQGNSA. This CDR3 has 13 residues. The CDR3 loop is CASSRTPVYEQYF. The DNA for the CDR3 is TGTGCCAGCAGCAGGACCCCCGTTTACGAGCAGTACTTC.

The CDR3 DNA reads TGTGCCAGCAGTCCAGCTAGGACCACAGTTAACAATGAGCAGTTCTTC. It codes for CASSPARTTVNNEQFF. This chain links TRBV28 with TRBJ2-1; D not certain. Germline V lookup: CDR1 MDHEN, CDR2 SYDVKM. V shed 5 bases and J shed 5 bases, with 19 bases lying between them. CDR3 size: 16 residues.

V usage is TRBV5-1 and J usage is TRBJ2-2; TRBD2 aligns across 8 bases. CDR3 length: 17 residues. With 5 bases clipped from V and 1 base from J, the junction kept 10 bases outside the gene matches. Germline-derived CDR1 and CDR2 are SGHRS and YFSETQ. The CDR3 nucleotides are TGCGCCAGCAGACTAACGTTAGCGGGGAAGAACACCGGGGAGCTGTTTTTT. This translates into CASRLTLAGKNTGELFF.